A single T cell receptor beta chain is shown here with its context. The repertoire was sequenced with immunoSEQ multiplex PCR; TCRdb's copy has only in-frame clones and lacks some. The sample has 40,000 to 55,000 clones; 85% to 90% are singletons. Germline V lookup: CDR1 SGHRS, CDR2 YFSETQ. The length of the CDR3 is 15 residues. V dropped 7 bases and J dropped 6; count of bases not matched to a gene: 13. These data belong to a study of T cell changes during pregnancy in multiple sclerosis. This chain links TRBV5-1 with TRBJ2-1; 7 bases map to TRBD2. This specimen was peripheral blood, taken in the second trimester of pregnancy. This receptor was taken from a female donor in good health, enrolled as a control in a pregnancy study. DNA of the CDR3: TGCGCCAGCTGGGGGGGAGACCCACCCTTCAATGAGCAGTTCTTC. Its translation: CASWGGDPPFNEQFF.